Following are 27 T cell receptor beta chains from one sample sequenced in a study of T cells in localized non-small cell lung cancer. Clones were sequenced by immunoSEQ multiplex PCR, and TCRdb holds only the in-frame ones, with some missing. The sample has 30,000 or so clones; 92% are singletons. Material: peripheral blood, obtained before any cancer treatment. The receptor source for this set is a female donor at least 60 years old with stage I lung adenocarcinoma.

This rearrangement joins TRBV23-1 to TRBJ1-6; maybe TRBD1 (5 bases). TRBV23-1 is assigned to the ORF class and has an uncertain function. Trimming left V 3 bases short and J 7 bases short, with 16 bases between. The CDR3 consists of 16 residues. The CDR3 is CASSHRDGDGNSPLHF. CDR3 nucleotide sequence: TGCGCCAGCAGTCACCGGGACGGGGACGGCAATTCACCCCTCCACTTT.

CDR3 sequence reads: CAWNGRVNEKLFF. The CDR3 DNA reads as TGTGCCTGGAACGGCCGGGTAAATGAAAAACTGTTTTTT. The V call is TRBV30, the J call TRBJ1-4; D not certain. Trimming removed 4 bases at V and 5 bases at J, with 11 bases between. Per germline, CDR1 GTSNPN and CDR2 SVGIG (reference sequence). The CDR3 contains 13 residues.

This chain connects TRBV5-1 to TRBJ2-2; D is ambiguous. Germline V CDR1 and CDR2: SGHRS, YFSETQ. The V end lost 3 bases, the J end lost 0 bases, and 0 bases lay between the germline ends. The CDR3 totals 12 residues. CDR3 residues: CASSSNTGELFF. Here the CDR3 DNA reads TGCGCCAGCAGCTCGAACACCGGGGAGCTGTTTTTT. The whole variable domain, filled in from reference TRBV5-1 and TRBJ2-2, reads KAGVTQTPRYLIKTRGQQVTLSCSPISGHRSVSWYQQTPGQGLQFLFEYFSETQRNKGNFPGRFSGRQFSNSRSEMNVSTLELGDSALYLCASSSNTGELFFGEGSRLTVL.

This sequence joins TRBV7-2 and TRBJ1-4, with TRBD1 identical over 7 bases. Germline lookup yields CDR1 SGHTA and CDR2 FQGNSA. This CDR3 region has 15 residues. Trimming at V came to 6 bases and at J to 5 bases, leaving 9 bases not matched to a gene. The CDR3 loop is CASRPTGMENEKLFF. The CDR3 nucleotides read TGTGCCAGCAGGCCGACAGGGATGGAGAATGAAAAACTGTTTTTT.

This chain connects TRBV5-1 to TRBJ2-7; the match to TRBD1 covers 8 bases. The germline CDR1 and CDR2 sequences are SGHRS and YFSETQ. Trimming at V came to 3 bases and at J to 6 bases, leaving 11 bases not matched to a gene. There are 15 residues in the CDR3. This CDR3 reads CASSSHQGARGEQYF. Written as DNA, the CDR3 is TGCGCCAGCAGCTCCCACCAGGGGGCGCGGGGCGAGCAGTACTTC.

This clone was seen only once. V gene TRBV7-9 combines with J gene TRBJ1-1; 7 bases line up with TRBD1. In germline, CDR1 is SEHNR, CDR2 FQNEAQ (reference sequence). The CDR3 totals 13 residues. With V trimmed by 5 bases and J by 4 bases, 4 bases remained unmatched. The CDR3 nucleotides are TGTGCCAGCAGCACGAGACAGGGCACTGAAGCTTTCTTT. Protein product: CASSTRQGTEAFF.

The gene calls are TRBV5-1 and TRBJ1-6, with TRBD1 as a possible D gene (5 bases). Per the germline V gene, CDR1 is SGHRS and CDR2 is YFSETQ. Deletions cut 0 bases from V and 0 bases from J, with 19 bases between. This CDR3 is 20 amino acids long. CDR3 region: CASSLAFFSGPSSYNSPLHF. The CDR3 DNA follows: TGCGCCAGCAGCTTGGCTTTTTTTTCAGGGCCGAGCTCCTATAATTCACCCCTCCACTTT.

This chain uses TRBV18 with TRBJ2-5; 9 bases fit TRBD1. The ends lost 3 bases at V and 5 bases at J; junction bases unmatched: 7. CDR1 is KGHSH, CDR2 LQKENI, per germline. The CDR3 has 15 residues. The chain's CDR3 is CASSPDRGGAETQYF. The CDR3 bases are TGTGCCAGCTCACCGGACAGGGGCGGAGCGGAGACCCAGTACTTC.

The V gene is TRBV11-2, the J gene TRBJ2-7; the match to TRBD1 covers 7 bases. The CDR3 is 15 residues long. Per the germline V gene, CDR1 is SGHAT and CDR2 is FQNNGV. V shed 5 bases and J 1 base; nucleotides not matched to a gene: 8. CDR3 in amino acids: CASSVGRDRSYEQYF. The CDR3 region has the DNA TGTGCCAGCAGCGTTGGTAGGGACAGATCCTACGAGCAGTACTTC.

V usage is TRBV10-3 and J usage is TRBJ1-5; no clear D. The CDR3 is 14 residues long. Trimming shortened V by 5 bases and J by 2 bases, and 10 bases separated the two germline ends. CDR1 and CDR2 from the germline V gene are ENHRY and SYGVKD. The CDR3 loop is CAISSAGGNQPQHF. As DNA, the CDR3 is TGTGCCATCAGTTCGGCAGGCGGCAATCAGCCCCAGCATTTT.

This CDR3 reads CASSFPSGIYNEQFF. CDR3 in DNA: TGTGCCAGCAGCTTCCCTAGCGGGATCTACAATGAGCAGTTCTTC. The V call is TRBV5-4, the J call TRBJ2-1, with 9 bases aligning to TRBD2. The CDR3 extends over 15 amino acids. The germline gives CDR1 SGHNT, CDR2 YYREEE (reference sequence). V was clipped by 2 bases and J by 3 bases; unmatched bases: 3.

The V gene is TRBV9, the J gene TRBJ2-3, with 12 bases lining up with TRBD2. The V gene's germline CDR1 is SGDLS and CDR2 YYNGEE. Losses at the gene ends were 0 bases for V and 3 bases for J; bases not matched to a gene: 2. The CDR3 is 16 residues long. The CDR3: CASSVALAGGTDTQYF. CDR3 in DNA: TGTGCCAGCAGCGTAGCCCTAGCGGGGGGGACAGATACGCAGTATTTT.

The DNA for the CDR3 is TGTGCCAGCAGTTCCGGTGGAATCGTGTACCAAGAGACCCAGTACTTC. Translation gives CASSSGGIVYQETQYF. The chain uses TRBV27 and TRBJ2-5; D remains unclear. V was trimmed by 4 bases and J by 0 bases, leaving 15 bases between them. This CDR3 is built from 16 residues. Germline V gives CDR1 MNHEY, CDR2 SMNVEV (reference sequence).

Regarding this clone: At one end the junction does not follow the germline gene, possibly because of a read error. V and J are TRBV5-6 and TRBJ2-2; D perhaps matches TRBD1 (6 bases). Germline V CDR1 and CDR2: SGHDT, YYEEEE. The CDR3 covers 16 residues. The CDR3 sequence: CASSHRTVLNTGEPFF. DNA for the CDR3: TGTGCCAGCAGCCACCGGACAGTCCTGAACACCGGGGAGCCGTTTTTT.

The chain couples TRBV10-3 to TRBJ1-4; D not resolved. The germline V gene has CDR1 ENHRY and CDR2 SYGVKD. The V and J ends lost 8 bases and 0 bases respectively, with 4 bases between them. The CDR3 contains 12 residues. The CDR3 spells CAISATNEKLFF. The CDR3 DNA sequence: TGTGCCATCTCTGCAACTAATGAAAAACTGTTTTTT.

V and J are TRBV5-6 and TRBJ2-3; D is ambiguous. Germline V lookup: CDR1 SGHDT, CDR2 YYEEEE. The CDR3 loop spans 13 amino acids. The V end was cut by 2 bases, the J end by 2 bases, with 6 bases between. The CDR3 spells CASSLVFTDTQYF. The CDR3, as DNA: TGTGCCAGCAGCTTAGTCTTCACAGATACGCAGTATTTT.

This chain connects TRBV30 to TRBJ2-2; 10 nucleotides align to TRBD1. CDR3 length equals 14 residues. The J segment lost 5 bases and the V segment lost 4 bases, leaving 4 bases of the junction unmatched. Looked up from germline, CDR1 is GTSNPN and CDR2 is SVGIG (reference sequence). CDR3 coding DNA: TGTGCCTGGATGGACAGGGGGGGGACCGGGGAGCTGTTTTTT. Protein product: CAWMDRGGTGELFF.

The rearrangement uses TRBV6-5 and TRBJ1-4; TRBD1 is a possible D gene (5 bases). CDR3 length: 12 amino acids. Looked up from germline, CDR1 is MNHEY and CDR2 is SVGAGI. Trimming stripped 8 bases from V and 10 bases from J, with 14 bases between. The CDR3 DNA sequence: TGTGCCAGCGCCCAGGGTCAAGGAAAACTGTTTTTT. It translates to CASAQGQGKLFF.

This clone is a singleton in its sample. The chain couples TRBV13 to TRBJ2-1, with 8 bases identical to TRBD2. The V and J ends lost 5 bases and 3 bases, in that order; junction bases with no gene match: 12. The CDR3 consists of 17 residues. The germline gives CDR1 PRHDT, CDR2 FYEKMQ (reference sequence). DNA of the CDR3: TGTGCCAGCAGCCTGGACGGGCGGGGGGCCTTCTACAATGAGCAGTTCTTC. Its translation: CASSLDGRGAFYNEQFF.

This chain connects TRBV5-4 to TRBJ2-5; 8 nucleotides line up with TRBD2. The CDR3 covers 15 residues. From germline, CDR1 is SGHNT and CDR2 YYREEE (reference sequence). The junction had 9 bases not matched to a gene; V was cut back by 4 bases and J by 4 bases. CDR3 nucleotide sequence: TGTGCCAGCAGCAGGAATAGCGGGGTCGCAGAGACCCAGTACTTC. It translates to CASSRNSGVAETQYF.

This clone is labeled medium-sized. The chain has TRBV30 and TRBJ1-2; D call uncertain. The CDR3 is 15 residues long. Trimming left V 1 base short and J 5 bases short, with 17 bases between. Germline V gene data show CDR1 as GTSNPN and CDR2 as SVGIG (reference sequence). The CDR3 coding sequence is TGTGCCTGGAGTGGGGAAAAGGGAGCCTTTTATGGCTACACCTTC. It encodes CAWSGEKGAFYGYTF.

V and J are TRBV5-6 and TRBJ2-1, with 8 bases lining up with TRBD1. From germline, CDR1 is SGHDT and CDR2 YYEEEE. CDR3 length: 17 residues. J gave up 4 bases and V 0 bases, and 9 bases lay outside the gene matches. The CDR3 protein is CASSLALGDRWYNEQFF. In DNA, the CDR3 is TGTGCCAGCAGCTTGGCTCTGGGGGACAGGTGGTACAATGAGCAGTTCTTC.

The count of this clone is one. The chain couples TRBV7-8 to TRBJ2-3, with TRBD1 matching 7 bases. Trimming took 5 bases from V and 0 from J; bases not matched to a gene: 8. CDR3 length equals 16 residues. Germline V CDR1 and CDR2: SGHVS, FQNEAQ. The CDR3 nucleotides are TGTGCCAGCAGCGCTCGTCAGGGGGAGAGCACAGATACGCAGTATTTT. Protein product: CASSARQGESTDTQYF. The full variable domain, in which reference TRBV7-8 and TRBJ2-3 provide the parts outside the CDR3, is GAGVSQSPRYKVAKRGQDVALRCDPISGHVSLFWYQQALGQGPEFLTYFQNEAQLDKSGLPSDRFFAERPEGSVSTLKIQRTQQEDSAVYLCASSARQGESTDTQYFGPGTRLTVL.

The V and J genes are TRBV6-5 and TRBJ1-1; D gene ambiguous. Germline lookup yields CDR1 MNHEY and CDR2 SVGAGI. The CDR3 length is 13 residues. V gave up 0 bases and J gave up 4 bases, with 6 bases separating them. The CDR3 DNA sequence: TGTGCCAGCAGTTACTCGGGCGGCACTGAAGCTTTCTTT. Its translation is CASSYSGGTEAFF.

This sequence joins TRBV27 and TRBJ2-7; D is undetermined. Trimming took 5 bases from V and 0 from J, leaving 11 bases between them. Germline assignment: CDR1 MNHEY and CDR2 SMNVEV (reference sequence). The CDR3 has 14 amino acids. The CDR3 region is CASSVKGSSYEQYF. The CDR3 DNA follows: TGTGCCAGCAGTGTTAAGGGAAGCTCCTACGAGCAGTACTTC.

V is TRBV18 and J is TRBJ1-6; 9 positions agree with TRBD1. The trim removed 3 bases at V and 14 bases at J, leaving 8 bases unmatched. CDR1 and CDR2 from the germline V gene are KGHSH and LQKENI. This CDR3 region has 14 residues. The CDR3 bases are TGTGCCAGCTCACCGGAACAGGGGGCTTTAACCCTCCACTTT. Its protein is CASSPEQGALTLHF.

The rearrangement joins TRBV25-1 to TRBJ1-2; unclear D gene. CDR1 and CDR2 from the germline V gene are MGHDK and SYGVNS. V lost 3 bases and J 5 bases, leaving 10 bases between the germline ends. This CDR3 comprises 13 residues. The CDR3 region has the DNA TGTGCCAGCAGTGATCTCGGGCTTTATGGCTACACCTTC. Protein: CASSDLGLYGYTF.